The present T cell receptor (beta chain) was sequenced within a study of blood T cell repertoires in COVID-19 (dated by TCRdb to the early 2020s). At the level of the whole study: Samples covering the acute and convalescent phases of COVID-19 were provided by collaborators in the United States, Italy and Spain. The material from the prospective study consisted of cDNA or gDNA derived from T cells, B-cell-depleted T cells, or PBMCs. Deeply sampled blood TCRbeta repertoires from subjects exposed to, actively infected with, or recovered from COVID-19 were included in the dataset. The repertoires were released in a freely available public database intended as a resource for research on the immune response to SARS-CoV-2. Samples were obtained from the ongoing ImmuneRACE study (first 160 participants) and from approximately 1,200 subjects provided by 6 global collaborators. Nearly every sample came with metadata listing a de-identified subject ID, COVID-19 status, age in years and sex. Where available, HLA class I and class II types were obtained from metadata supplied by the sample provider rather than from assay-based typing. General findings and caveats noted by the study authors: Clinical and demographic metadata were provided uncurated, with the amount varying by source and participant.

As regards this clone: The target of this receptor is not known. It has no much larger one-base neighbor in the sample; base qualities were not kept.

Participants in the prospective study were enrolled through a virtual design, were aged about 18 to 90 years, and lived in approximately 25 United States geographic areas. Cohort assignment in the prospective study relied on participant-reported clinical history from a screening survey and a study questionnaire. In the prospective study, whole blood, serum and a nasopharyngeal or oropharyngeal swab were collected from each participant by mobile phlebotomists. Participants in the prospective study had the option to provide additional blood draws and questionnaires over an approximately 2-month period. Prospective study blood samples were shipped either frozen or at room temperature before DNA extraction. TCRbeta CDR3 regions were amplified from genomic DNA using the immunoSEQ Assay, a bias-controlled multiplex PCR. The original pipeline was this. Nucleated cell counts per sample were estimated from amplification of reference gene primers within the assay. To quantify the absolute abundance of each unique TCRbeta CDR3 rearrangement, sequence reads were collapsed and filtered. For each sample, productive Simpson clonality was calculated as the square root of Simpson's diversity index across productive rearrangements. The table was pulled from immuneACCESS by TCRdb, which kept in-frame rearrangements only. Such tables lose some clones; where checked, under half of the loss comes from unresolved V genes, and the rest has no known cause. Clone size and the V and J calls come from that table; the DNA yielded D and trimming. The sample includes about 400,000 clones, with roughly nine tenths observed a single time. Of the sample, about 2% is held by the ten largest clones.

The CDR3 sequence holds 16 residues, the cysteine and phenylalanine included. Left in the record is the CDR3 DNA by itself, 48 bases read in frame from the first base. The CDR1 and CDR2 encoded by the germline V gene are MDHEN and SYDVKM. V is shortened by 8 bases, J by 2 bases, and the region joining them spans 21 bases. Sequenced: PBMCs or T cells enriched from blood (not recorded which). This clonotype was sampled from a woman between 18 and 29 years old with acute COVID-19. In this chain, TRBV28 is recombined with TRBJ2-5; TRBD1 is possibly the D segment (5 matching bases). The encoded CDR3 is CASARPQEPEQETQYF. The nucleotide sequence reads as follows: TGTGCCAGCGCCAGACCACAGGAGCCAGAACAAGAGACCCAGTACTTC. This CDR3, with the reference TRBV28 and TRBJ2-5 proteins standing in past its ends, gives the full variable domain DVKVTQSSRYLVKRTGEKVFLECVQDMDHENMFWYRQDPGLGLRLIYFSYDVKMKEKGDIPEGYSVSREKKERFSLILESASTNQTSMYLCASARPQEPEQETQYFGPGTRLLVL.